The clone carrying this T cell receptor (beta chain) was found a few times. TCRdb's copy holds only in-frame clones and misses some; the assay was immunoSEQ multiplex PCR. In the table there are about 320,000 clones, 90% of which are singletons. This entry is derived from a study of blood T cell repertoires in COVID-19. Looking at the study overall: Collection of acute and convalescent COVID-19 samples took place in the United States, Italy and Spain.

Trimming removed 0 bases at V and 7 bases at J, with 12 bases between. The CDR3 length is 13 residues. Germline V lookup: CDR1 SQVTM, CDR2 ANQGSEA. This TCR was sampled from a man between 60 and 70 years old who had recovered from COVID-19. Sequencing was carried out using PBMCs or T cells enriched from blood (not recorded which). V is TRBV29-1 and J is TRBJ1-2; possibly TRBD1 for D (6 bases). CDR3 bases: TGCAGCGTTGAAGATCTGGCCAGGGGTGGCTACACCTTC. Amino acids: CSVEDLARGGYTF. The full variable domain, with the rest looked up from reference TRBV29-1 and TRBJ1-2, is SAVISQKPSRDICQRGTSLTIQCQVDSQVTMMFWYRQQPGQSLTLIATANQGSEATYESGFVIDKFPISRPNLTFSTLTVSNMSPEDSSIYLCSVEDLARGGYTFGSGTRLTVV.